The rows below give T cell receptor beta chains drawn from one sample of a study of blood T cell repertoires in COVID-19. Libraries were prepared by immunoSEQ multiplex PCR; TCRdb keeps only in-frame clonotypes and omits some of them. The table shows roughly 220,000 clones, with roughly 84% occurring only once. The sample was peripheral blood. All receptors come from a woman aged 60-75 years with acute or convalescent COVID-19. Both conserved end residues are part of each CDR3. The order of the fields is D gene, V gene, clone size, J gene, CDR3 DNA, CDR3 protein. D genes are given only for firm matches. A clone size is listed for some rows: how often the clone was seen (once, few, many), or a class if it is expanded.

>NA|TRBV2|few|TRBJ2-7
TGTGCCAGCACCCGGACAGCCTCCTACGAGCAGTACTTC
CASTRTASYEQYF
>NA|TRBV24-1|NA|TRBJ1-5
TGTGCCACCAGTTTTTCAGGGAATCAGCCCCAGCATTTT
CATSFSGNQPQHF
>NA|TRBV30|few|TRBJ1-6
TGTGCCTGGAGCCGGGAGGGACTTCGGCCCGATTCACCCCTCCACTTT
CAWSREGLRPDSPLHF
>NA|TRBV28|NA|TRBJ2-1
TGTGCCAGCAGCCCCCTATTAAGTGTCTCCTACAATGAGCAGTTCTTC
CASSPLLSVSYNEQFF
>NA|TRBV28|NA|TRBJ1-2
TGTGCCAGCAGTGCGGACAGTTATGGCTACACCTTC
CASSADSYGYTF
>TRBD1|TRBV9|NA|TRBJ2-7
TGTGCCAGCAGCGACCCCAGACAGGGCTCCTACGAGCAGTACTTC
CASSDPRQGSYEQYF
>NA|TRBV7-2|NA|TRBJ1-1
TGTGCCAGCAGCTCTAAGGTAGGGGGACGTGCCGAAGCTTTCTTT
CASSSKVGGRAEAFF
>TRBD1|TRBV15|NA|TRBJ1-6
TGTGCCACCAGCAGAGACCGGGACAGGGACAGCTCCTATAATTCACCCCTCCACTTT
CATSRDRDRDSSYNSPLHF
>TRBD1|TRBV27|NA|TRBJ1-6
TGTGCCAGCAGTCTAGGGACAGGGCTTTCACCCCTCCACTTT
CASSLGTGLSPLHF
>NA|TRBV5-1|NA|TRBJ2-2
TGCGCCAGCAGCCCCGGACAGCGCTTCACCGGGGAGCTGTTTTTT
CASSPGQRFTGELFF
>NA|TRBV7-2|NA|TRBJ1-3
TGTGCCAGCAGCCAAAGGGGGGGGACTTTACGCTCTGGAAACACCATATATTTT
CASSQRGGTLRSGNTIYF
>TRBD2|TRBV6-5|NA|TRBJ2-1
TGTGCCAGCAGCCGGACTAGCGGGGGTAATGAGCAGTTCTTC
CASSRTSGGNEQFF
>TRBD1|TRBV29-1|NA|TRBJ2-7
TGCAGCGTTAGATTTACGGACAGGTCCTACGAGCAGTACTTC
CSVRFTDRSYEQYF
>TRBD1|TRBV5-1|once|TRBJ1-2
TGCGCCAGCAGCACACCGGGACAGGGGTATGGCTACACCTTC
CASSTPGQGYGYTF
>NA|TRBV4-1|NA|TRBJ2-7
TGCGCCAGCAGCCCCGATGGGGCAGGGAAAAACTACGAGCAGTACTTC
CASSPDGAGKNYEQYF
>NA|TRBV5-5|NA|TRBJ1-1
TGTGCCAGCAGCCCTAACAGGACGAACACTGAAGCTTTCTTT
CASSPNRTNTEAFF
>TRBD2|TRBV7-2|NA|TRBJ2-3
TGTGCCAGCAGCCTTAGCGGGGGGGCGGCAGATACGCAGTATTTT
CASSLSGGAADTQYF